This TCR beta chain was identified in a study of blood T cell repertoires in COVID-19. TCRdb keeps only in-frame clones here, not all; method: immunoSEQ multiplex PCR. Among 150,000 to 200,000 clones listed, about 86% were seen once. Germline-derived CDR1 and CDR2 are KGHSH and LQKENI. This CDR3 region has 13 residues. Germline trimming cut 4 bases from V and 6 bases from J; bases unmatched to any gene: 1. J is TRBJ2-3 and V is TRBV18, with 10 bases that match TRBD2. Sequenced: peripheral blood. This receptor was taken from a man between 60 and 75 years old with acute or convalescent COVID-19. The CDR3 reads CASSRGLADTQYF. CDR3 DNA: TGTGCCAGCTCACGGGGACTAGCGGATACGCAGTATTTT. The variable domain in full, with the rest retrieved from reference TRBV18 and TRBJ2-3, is NAGVMQNPRHLVRRRGQEARLRCSPMKGHSHVYWYRQLPEEGLKFMVYLQKENIIDESGMPKERFSAEFPKEGPSILRIQQVVRGDSAAYFCASSRGLADTQYFGPGTRLTVL.